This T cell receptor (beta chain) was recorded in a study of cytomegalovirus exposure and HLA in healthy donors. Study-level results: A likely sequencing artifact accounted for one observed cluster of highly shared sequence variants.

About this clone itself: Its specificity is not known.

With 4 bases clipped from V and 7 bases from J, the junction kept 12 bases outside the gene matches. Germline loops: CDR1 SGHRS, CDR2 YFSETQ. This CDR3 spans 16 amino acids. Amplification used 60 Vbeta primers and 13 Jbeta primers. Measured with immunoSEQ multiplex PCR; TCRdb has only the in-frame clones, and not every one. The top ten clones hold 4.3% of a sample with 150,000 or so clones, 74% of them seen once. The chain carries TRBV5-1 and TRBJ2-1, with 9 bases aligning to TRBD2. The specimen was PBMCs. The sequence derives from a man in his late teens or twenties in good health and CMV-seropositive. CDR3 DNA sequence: TGCGCCAGCAGCGCCTTCACTAGCGGGTGGGATAATGAGCAGTTCTTC. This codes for CASSAFTSGWDNEQFF.